Listed below are T cell receptor beta chains from one sample, sequenced in a study of identical twins. TCRdb processed the 5' RACE reads anew with MiXCR; each CDR3 protein has one entry. This table has 1,800,000 or so distinct CDR3 sequences, 32% appearing once. Sequenced input: cord blood. The receptors here all came from a newborn girl in good health. Both conserved end residues are part of each CDR3. The order of the fields is D gene, V gene, J gene, clone size, CDR3 protein, CDR3 DNA. The D gene is left open where the match is weak. Only part of the rows carry a size: once, few, many, or a class if the clone is expanded.

NA	TRBV10-3	TRBJ1-1	NA	CAISESAGRVVTEAFF	TGTGCCATCAGTGAGTCCGCGGGAAGGGTGGTCACTGAAGCTTTCTTT
NA	TRBV27	TRBJ2-6	NA	CASSLLRAAGANVLTF	TGTGCCAGCAGTTTATTGAGGGCGGCTGGGGCCAACGTCCTGACTTTC
NA	TRBV20-1	TRBJ2-1	few	CSAYGTPGSSYNEQFF	TGCAGTGCCTACGGGACTCCCGGGAGCTCCTACAATGAGCAGTTCTTC
NA	TRBV4-1	TRBJ2-4	NA	CASSQDSAGKNIQYF	TGCGCCAGCAGCCAAGATAGTGCGGGCAAAAACATTCAGTACTTC
TRBD1	TRBV28	TRBJ1-2	NA	CASRGDSSVIYGYTF	TGTGCCAGCAGGGGGGACAGTAGCGTAATCTATGGCTACACCTTC
NA	TRBV9	TRBJ1-6	once	CASSVRNSPPHF	TGTGCCAGCAGCGTCAGGAATTCACCCCCCCACTTT
NA	TRBV5-1	TRBJ1-2	many	CASSLEFNYGYTF	TGCGCCAGCAGCTTGGAGTTTAACTATGGCTACACCTTC
NA	TRBV20-1	TRBJ2-3	NA	CSAAGLLGPDTQYF	TGCAGTGCCGCCGGGCTATTGGGCCCAGATACGCAGTATTTT
TRBD1	TRBV7-8	TRBJ1-5	few	CASSLTRGLWQPQHF	TGTGCCAGCAGCTTAACCAGGGGGCTATGGCAGCCCCAGCATTTT
NA	TRBV29-1	TRBJ2-5	NA	CSSRYQETQYF	TGCAGCTCCCGGTACCAAGAGACCCAGTACTTC
NA	TRBV4-2	TRBJ2-7	few	CASSHPTGFAYSYVQYF	TGTGCCAGCAGCCACCCAACAGGGTTCGCTTATTCCTACGTGCAGTACTTC
NA	TRBV29-1	TRBJ2-2	NA	CSVGSDYLTGELFF	TGCAGCGTTGGATCTGACTACCTCACCGGGGAGCTGTTTTTT